These 13 T cell receptor beta chains share one sample of origin, sequenced in a study of CD8 T cells in Susac syndrome. Random-hexamer reverse transcription was applied to roughly 0.5 to 1 ug RNA. TCRdb fed the immunoSEQ multiplex PCR reads into MiXCR, producing one record per CDR3 protein. The sample holds under 200,000 distinct CDR3 sequences, over 85% seen once. Sequencing input: CD4+ T cells from PBMCs. Source of these receptors: a human donor in good health.

The chain employs TRBV7-9 and TRBJ1-1; tentative D call: TRBD1 (5 bases). In germline, CDR1 is SEHNR, CDR2 FQNEAQ (reference sequence). The V and J ends lost 6 bases and 0 bases respectively, with 14 bases between them. The CDR3 is 15 residues long. Written as DNA, the CDR3 is TGTGCCAGCAGGCGCGACCAGGGAATGAACACTGAAGCTTTCTTT. Protein: CASRRDQGMNTEAFF.

The V gene is TRBV29-1, the J gene TRBJ2-1, with a weak D call TRBD1 (5 bases). The germline gives CDR1 SQVTM, CDR2 ANQGSEA. The V end lost 5 bases, the J end lost 1 base, and 6 bases lay between the germline ends. The CDR3 consists of 12 residues. CDR3 nucleotides: TGCAGCGTTACAGGTTCCTACAATGAGCAGTTCTTC. It encodes CSVTGSYNEQFF.

This chain joins TRBV7-9 and TRBJ2-7; D might be TRBD2 (7 bases). The CDR3 has 13 amino acids. Trimming took 5 bases from V and 5 from J, leaving 13 bases between them. CDR1 SEHNR and CDR2 FQNEAQ come from the germline V gene (reference sequence). In nucleotides, the CDR3 is TGTGCCAGCAGCCACGCGGGGGCCCACGAGCAGTACTTC. Translated, it gives CASSHAGAHEQYF.

V and J are TRBV20-1 and TRBJ2-5, with D perhaps TRBD1 (6 bases). CDR3 length: 15 amino acids. The V and J ends lost 1 base and 1 base respectively, with 13 bases between them. Germline CDR1 reads DFQATT; CDR2 reads SNEGSKA (reference sequence). The DNA for the CDR3 is TGCAGTGCTAGAGTCAGGCAGGGGTTCCAAGAGACCCAGTACTTC. Protein sequence: CSARVRQGFQETQYF.

The chain couples TRBV20-1 to TRBJ2-5; D might be TRBD2 (5 bases). The CDR3 extends over 13 amino acids. Germline assignment: CDR1 DFQATT and CDR2 SNEGSKA (reference sequence). V was pared by 3 bases and J by 2 bases, with 10 bases between. CDR3 coding DNA: TGCAGTGCTAGTCGGGGTTTACAAGAGACCCAGTACTTC. Translation: CSASRGLQETQYF.

This chain uses TRBV20-1 with TRBJ2-5, with D unclear. Trimming cost V 5 bases and J 0 bases, with 7 bases left between them. Per the germline V gene, CDR1 is DFQATT and CDR2 is SNEGSKA (reference sequence). The CDR3 totals 12 residues. CDR3 in amino acids: CSAPPYQETQYF. In nucleotides, the CDR3 is TGCAGTGCTCCACCGTACCAAGAGACCCAGTACTTC.

The V and J genes are TRBV15 and TRBJ2-7; 11 nucleotides align to TRBD1. This CDR3 comprises 15 residues. Trimming cost V 1 base and J 5 bases; bases outside gene matches: 4. Germline assignment: CDR1 LNHNV and CDR2 YYDKDF (reference sequence). DNA of the CDR3: TGTGCCACCAGCAGAGTAAGGACAGGGGGCGACGAGCAGTACTTC. The encoded protein is CATSRVRTGGDEQYF.

This chain links TRBV4-3 with TRBJ1-2; D is perhaps TRBD1 (5 bases). Germline values: CDR1 LGHNA, CDR2 YSLEER. Between the trimmed V and J ends, which lost 2 bases and 6 bases, there was a span of 22 bases. CDR3 length: 17 amino acids. The CDR3 region has the DNA TGCGCCAGCAGCCAAAAACCCCTCGGGGGTAGGGCTGATGGCTACACCTTC. It yields the protein CASSQKPLGGRADGYTF.

J is TRBJ2-7 and V is TRBV12-3 or TRBV12-4, with 10 bases lining up with TRBD1. The CDR3 is 15 amino acids. The V segment lost 6 bases and the J segment 2 bases; nucleotides outside the gene matches: 7. The CDR3 here is CASSPRGQGTYEQYF. DNA of the CDR3: TGTGCCAGCAGCCCCCGGGGACAGGGGACCTACGAGCAGTACTTC.

The V call is TRBV7-8, the J call TRBJ2-7; 9 nucleotides line up with TRBD1. This CDR3 contains 16 residues. Trimming cost V 5 bases and J 5 bases; bases outside gene matches: 13. Germline assignment: CDR1 SGHVS and CDR2 FQNEAQ. The CDR3, as DNA: TGTGCCAGCAGCCAGACTTCCGGGACAGGGTACCACGAGCAGTACTTC. It is translated as CASSQTSGTGYHEQYF.

The chain has TRBV4-3 and TRBJ2-1; 11 nucleotides align to TRBD2. Germline-derived CDR1 and CDR2 are LGHNA and YSLEER. Trimming cost V 2 bases and J 6 bases; bases outside gene matches: 9. This CDR3 is 17 amino acids long. CDR3 residues: CASSQNFGTSGSNEQFF. The CDR3 bases are TGCGCCAGCAGCCAAAACTTCGGGACTAGCGGAAGCAATGAGCAGTTCTTC.

This chain connects TRBV6-6 to TRBJ2-3; the D gene is possibly TRBD1 (5 bases). The V gene's germline CDR1 is MNHNY and CDR2 SVGAGI (reference sequence). CDR3 size: 15 residues. V was clipped by 8 bases and J by 6 bases, with 21 bases between them. CDR3 loop: CASLPLRARTDTQYF. CDR3 coding DNA: TGTGCCAGCCTGCCCCTCAGGGCCCGAACGGATACGCAGTATTTT.

The chain is built from TRBV29-1 and TRBJ1-3; D ambiguous. CDR1 and CDR2 from the germline V gene are SQVTM and ANQGSEA. CDR3 length: 13 residues. V was clipped by 4 bases and J by 4 bases, with 11 bases between them. The chain's CDR3 is CSVATSLGNTIYF. The CDR3 DNA reads TGCAGCGTTGCTACTTCCCTGGGAAACACCATATATTTT.